One and the same sample provided the 16 T cell receptor beta chains below, sequenced in a study of T cells in Graves' hyperthyroidism and ophthalmopathy. Amplification targeted TCR beta CDR3 regions from RNA transcripts. The TCR CDR3 was amplified in a first-round RT-PCR using the HTBI primer set. TCRdb redid the calling of the multiplex PCR reads with MiXCR, one entry per CDR3 protein. The sample comprises about 420,000 distinct CDR3 sequences, around 13% of which are singletons, and around 5.3% rests with the top ten. The sample was blood. The receptors shown here come from a woman aged 18-29 years with Graves' hyperthyroidism.

This clonotype was counted only a few times. This chain links TRBV6-4 with TRBJ2-2; TRBD2 matches 8 bases. CDR3 length: 13 amino acids. Germline loops: CDR1 MRHNA, CDR2 SNTAGT. V lost 5 bases, J lost 4 bases, and 0 bases stayed unmatched. CDR3 sequence reads: CASSSGSTGELFF. CDR3 DNA: TGTGCCAGCAGTAGCGGGAGCACCGGGGAGCTGTTTTTT.

This clonotype appeared many times. The chain recombines TRBV19 with TRBJ2-1; D is possibly TRBD2 (6 bases). Germline-derived CDR1 and CDR2 are LNHDA and SQIVND (reference sequence). The CDR3 totals 13 residues. V lost 4 bases, J lost 5 bases, and 9 bases lay in between. The CDR3 coding sequence is TGTGCCAGTAGTACGGACTACAACAATGAGCAGTTCTTC. The encoded protein is CASSTDYNNEQFF.

The chain uses TRBV19 and TRBJ1-5; D gene unclear. Germline V gene lookup returns CDR1 LNHDA and CDR2 SQIVND (reference sequence). V was clipped by 8 bases and J by 1 base, with 12 bases between them. The CDR3 runs to 14 residues. CDR3 sequence reads: CASGKETSNQPQHF. DNA for the CDR3: TGTGCCAGTGGCAAGGAGACAAGCAATCAGCCCCAGCATTTT. Full variable domain (missing parts from reference TRBV19 and TRBJ1-5): DGGITQSPKYLFRKEGQNVTLSCEQNLNHDAMYWYRQDPGQGLRLIYYSQIVNDFQKGDIAEGYSVSREKKESFPLTVTSAQKNPTAFYLCASGKETSNQPQHFGDGTRLSIL.

The table lists this clonotype with many counts. The chain combines TRBV10-3 with TRBJ1-1; D gene uncertain. Trimming pared 8 bases from V and 1 base from J, leaving 14 bases between. The CDR3 is 14 amino acids. Germline V gene lookup returns CDR1 ENHRY and CDR2 SYGVKD. The CDR3 DNA follows: TGTGCCATCGGGGAAGGACCGCAGAACACTGAAGCTTTCTTT. Amino acids: CAIGEGPQNTEAFF.

This clonotype was detected many times. The V gene is TRBV10-1, the J gene TRBJ2-3; 7 bases map to TRBD1. This CDR3 has 15 amino acids. The trim removed 3 bases at V and 0 bases at J, leaving 3 bases unmatched. Germline CDR1 WNHNN, CDR2 SYGVQD (reference sequence). Here the CDR3 DNA reads TGCGCCAGCAGTGAAGGGACAGCAAGCACAGATACGCAGTATTTT. It codes for CASSEGTASTDTQYF.

This clonotype was seen ten or more times. The chain has TRBV15 and TRBJ1-2, with D hard to call. V lost 8 bases and J lost 2, with 9 bases in between. The CDR3 loop spans 12 amino acids. Germline CDR1 and CDR2: LNHNV and YYDKDF (reference sequence). The CDR3 bases are TGTGCCACCCTAGGGCAGAACTATGGCTACACCTTC. It specifies CATLGQNYGYTF.

This clonotype was detected ten times or more. The chain is built from TRBV6-1 and TRBJ1-3; D may be TRBD1 (5 bases). The CDR3 has 15 residues. V gave up 1 base and J gave up 4 bases, with 11 bases separating them. Germline V gives CDR1 MNHNS, CDR2 SASEGT. CDR3 sequence reads: CASSEVGGSGNTIYF. The DNA for the CDR3 is TGTGCCAGCAGTGAAGTGGGGGGGTCCGGAAACACCATATATTTT.

In this sample, this clonotype turned up many times. The chain has TRBV12-3 or TRBV12-4 and TRBJ1-5, with 11 bases matching TRBD1. The ends lost 3 bases at V and 6 bases at J; junction bases unmatched: 4. The CDR3 has 15 residues. CDR3 loop: CASSFRDRGVQPQHF. The DNA for the CDR3 is TGTGCCAGCAGTTTCCGGGACAGGGGGGTTCAGCCCCAGCATTTT.

This clonotype was counted many times. V gene TRBV28 combines with J gene TRBJ2-7; TRBD1 matches 11 bases. The germline V gene encodes CDR1 MDHEN and CDR2 SYDVKM. CDR3 size: 14 residues. V shed 5 bases, J shed 5 bases, and the junction held 5 bases outside the gene matches. CDR3 sequence reads: CASSPRTGGDEQYF. The CDR3, as DNA: TGTGCCAGCAGTCCCCGGACAGGGGGCGACGAGCAGTACTTC.

This clonotype appeared a few times. The chain is built from TRBV9 and TRBJ2-7, with D tentatively TRBD1 (6 bases). V was trimmed by 0 bases and J by 3 bases, leaving 7 bases between them. CDR3 size: 13 residues. Per germline, CDR1 SGDLS and CDR2 YYNGEE. CDR3 amino acids: CASSVAQGYEQYF. CDR3 sequence (DNA): TGTGCCAGCAGCGTAGCACAGGGCTACGAGCAGTACTTC.

This clonotype was seen ten or more times. The chain carries TRBV29-1 and TRBJ2-1; D is tentatively TRBD1 or TRBD2 (5 bases each). This CDR3 region has 12 residues. Germline assignment: CDR1 SQVTM and CDR2 ANQGSEA. CDR3 region: CIPNTRGNEQFF. CDR3 in DNA: TGCATCCCGAACACTAGGGGCAATGAGCAGTTCTTC.

The V call is TRBV10-3, the J call TRBJ1-2, with 7 bases matching TRBD1. Looked up from germline, CDR1 is ENHRY and CDR2 is SYGVKD. With 5 bases clipped from V and 8 bases from J, the junction kept 5 bases outside the gene matches. This CDR3 comprises 12 residues. The CDR3 spells CAISSGTEGYTF. The DNA for the CDR3 is TGTGCCATCAGTTCCGGGACAGAAGGCTACACCTTC.

The J gene is TRBJ1-2, the V gene TRBV27, with no clear D. The CDR3 has 15 residues. V gave up 1 base and J gave up 4 bases, with 13 bases separating them. CDR1 is MNHEY and CDR2 is SMNVEV in the germline V gene (reference sequence). Here the CDR3 DNA reads TGTGCCAGCAGTTTATACCCGCTAGAAAGCTATGGCTACACCTTC. It yields the protein CASSLYPLESYGYTF.

This clonotype showed up just a few times. The CDR3 DNA follows: TGCGCCAGGAGGTTACAGGGAGTGCCTAATTACGAGCAGTACTTC. This sequence encodes CARRLQGVPNYEQYF. The genes are TRBV5-1 and TRBJ2-7, with D tentatively TRBD1 (6 bases). CDR3 size: 15 residues. Germline V gives CDR1 SGHRS, CDR2 YFSETQ. V was cut by 8 bases and J by 4 bases, with 22 bases left in between.

This clonotype was detected ten times or more. The V and J genes are TRBV5-8 and TRBJ2-7; 9 bases are shared with TRBD1. Germline CDR1 reads SGHTS; CDR2 reads YDEGEE. This CDR3 is 16 amino acids long. V dropped 0 bases and J dropped 5; count of bases not matched to a gene: 9. CDR3 in amino acids: CASSLGGGTGSHEQYF. The CDR3 coding sequence is TGTGCCAGCAGCTTGGGAGGGGGGACAGGGAGCCACGAGCAGTACTTC.

This clonotype was counted many times. This chain connects TRBV7-2 to TRBJ1-2; possible D gene TRBD1, 5 bases. The CDR3 loop spans 15 amino acids. Looked up from germline, CDR1 is SGHTA and CDR2 is FQGNSA. Between the trimmed V and J ends, which lost 1 base and 3 bases, there was a span of 12 bases. As DNA, the CDR3 is TGTGCCAGCAGCTTAGTCACAGGAGCTCACTATGGCTACACCTTC. Residues: CASSLVTGAHYGYTF.